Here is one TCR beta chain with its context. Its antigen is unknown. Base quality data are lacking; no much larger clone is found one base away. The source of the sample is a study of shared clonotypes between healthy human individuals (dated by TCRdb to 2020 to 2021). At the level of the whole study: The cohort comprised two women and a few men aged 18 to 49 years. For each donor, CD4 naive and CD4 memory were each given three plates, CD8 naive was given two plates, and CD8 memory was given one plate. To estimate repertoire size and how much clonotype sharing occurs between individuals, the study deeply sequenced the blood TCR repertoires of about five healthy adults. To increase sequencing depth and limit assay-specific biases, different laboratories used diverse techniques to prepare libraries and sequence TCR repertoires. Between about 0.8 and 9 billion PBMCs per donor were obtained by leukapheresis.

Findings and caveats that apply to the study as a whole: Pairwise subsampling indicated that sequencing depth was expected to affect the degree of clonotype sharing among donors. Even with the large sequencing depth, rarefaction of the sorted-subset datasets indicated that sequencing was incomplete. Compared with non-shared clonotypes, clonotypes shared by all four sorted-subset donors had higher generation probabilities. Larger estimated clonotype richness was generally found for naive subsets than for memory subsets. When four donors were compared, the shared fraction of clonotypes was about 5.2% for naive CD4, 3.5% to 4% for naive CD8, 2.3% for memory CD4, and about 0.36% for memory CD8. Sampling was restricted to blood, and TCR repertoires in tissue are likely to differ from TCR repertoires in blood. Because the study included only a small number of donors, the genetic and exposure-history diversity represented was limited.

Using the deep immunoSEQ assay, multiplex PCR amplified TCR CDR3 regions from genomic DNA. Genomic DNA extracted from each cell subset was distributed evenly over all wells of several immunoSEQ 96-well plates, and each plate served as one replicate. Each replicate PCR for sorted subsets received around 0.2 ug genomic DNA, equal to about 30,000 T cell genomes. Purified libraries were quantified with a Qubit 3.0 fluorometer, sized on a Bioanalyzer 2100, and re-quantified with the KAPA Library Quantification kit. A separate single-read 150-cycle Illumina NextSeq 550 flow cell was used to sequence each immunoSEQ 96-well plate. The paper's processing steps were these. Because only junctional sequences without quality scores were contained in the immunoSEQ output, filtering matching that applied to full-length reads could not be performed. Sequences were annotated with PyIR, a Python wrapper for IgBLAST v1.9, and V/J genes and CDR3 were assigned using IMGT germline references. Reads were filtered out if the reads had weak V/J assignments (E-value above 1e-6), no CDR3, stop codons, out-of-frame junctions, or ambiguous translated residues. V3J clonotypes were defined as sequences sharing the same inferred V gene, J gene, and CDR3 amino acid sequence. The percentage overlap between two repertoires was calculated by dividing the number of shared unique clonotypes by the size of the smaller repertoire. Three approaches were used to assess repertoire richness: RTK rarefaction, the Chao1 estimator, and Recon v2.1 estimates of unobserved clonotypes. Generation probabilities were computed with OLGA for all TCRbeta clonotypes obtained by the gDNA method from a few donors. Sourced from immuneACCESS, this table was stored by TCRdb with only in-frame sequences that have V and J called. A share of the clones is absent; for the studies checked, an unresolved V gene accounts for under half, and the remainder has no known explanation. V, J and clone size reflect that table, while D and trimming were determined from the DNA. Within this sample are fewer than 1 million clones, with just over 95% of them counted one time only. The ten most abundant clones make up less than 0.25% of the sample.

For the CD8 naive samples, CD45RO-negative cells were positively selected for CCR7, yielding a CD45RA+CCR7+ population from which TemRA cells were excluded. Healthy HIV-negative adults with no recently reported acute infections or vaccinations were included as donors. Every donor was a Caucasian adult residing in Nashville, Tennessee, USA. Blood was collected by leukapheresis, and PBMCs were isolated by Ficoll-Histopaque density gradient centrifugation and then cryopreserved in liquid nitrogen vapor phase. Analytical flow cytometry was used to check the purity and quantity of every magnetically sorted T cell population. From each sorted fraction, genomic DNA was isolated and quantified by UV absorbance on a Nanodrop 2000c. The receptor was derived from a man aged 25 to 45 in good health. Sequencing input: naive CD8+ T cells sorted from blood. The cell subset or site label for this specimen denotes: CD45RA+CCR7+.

In nucleotides, the sequence is TGTGCCAGCAGTTTATCGATAGGGGGGGTATCGGGCAATGAGCAGTTCTTC. It translates as CASSLSIGGVSGNEQFF. The chain links TRBV27 with TRBJ2-1; a weak D assignment points to TRBD2 (7 bases agree). From the cysteine up to the phenylalanine, the CDR3 has a length of 17 residues. The retained sequence is limited to the CDR3, 51 bases, with the frame set at the first base. Looking up the germline V gene (reference sequence) yields CDR1 MNHEY and CDR2 SMNVEV. Between the V and J ends, shortened by 0 bases and 6 bases respectively, the junction contains 18 bases.